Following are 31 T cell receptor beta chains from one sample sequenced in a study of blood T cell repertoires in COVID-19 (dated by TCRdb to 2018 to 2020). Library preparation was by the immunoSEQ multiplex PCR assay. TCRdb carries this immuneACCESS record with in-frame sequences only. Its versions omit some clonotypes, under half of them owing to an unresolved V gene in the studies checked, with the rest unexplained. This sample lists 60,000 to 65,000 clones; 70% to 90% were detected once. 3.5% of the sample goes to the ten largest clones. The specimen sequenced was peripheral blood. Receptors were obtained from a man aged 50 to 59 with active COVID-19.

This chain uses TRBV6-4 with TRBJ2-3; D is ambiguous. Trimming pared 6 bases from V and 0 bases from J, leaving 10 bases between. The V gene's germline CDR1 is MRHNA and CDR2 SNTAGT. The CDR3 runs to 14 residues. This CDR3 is CASSPGASTDTQYF. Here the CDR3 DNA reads TGTGCCAGCAGCCCGGGTGCTAGCACAGATACGCAGTATTTT.

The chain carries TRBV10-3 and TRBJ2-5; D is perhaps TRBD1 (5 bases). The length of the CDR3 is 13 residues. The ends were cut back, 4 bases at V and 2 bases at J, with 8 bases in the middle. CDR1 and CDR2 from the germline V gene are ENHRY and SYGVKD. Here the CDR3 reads CAISGGAQETQYF. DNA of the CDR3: TGTGCCATCAGTGGTGGGGCACAAGAGACCCAGTACTTC.

In nucleotides, the CDR3 is TGTGCCAGCAGTACACCGACAGGGCGGACTGAAGCTTTCTTT. Protein sequence: CASSTPTGRTEAFF. V gene TRBV6-5 combines with J gene TRBJ1-1; TRBD1 agrees at 7 bases. The J segment lost 5 bases and the V segment lost 5 bases, leaving 8 bases of the junction unmatched. Germline assignment: CDR1 MNHEY and CDR2 SVGAGI. This CDR3 region has 14 residues.

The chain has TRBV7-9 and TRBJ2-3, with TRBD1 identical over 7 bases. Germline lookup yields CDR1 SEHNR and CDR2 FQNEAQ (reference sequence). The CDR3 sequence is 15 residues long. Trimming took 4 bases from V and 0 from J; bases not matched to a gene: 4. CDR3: CASSSTGRSTDTQYF. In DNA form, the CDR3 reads TGTGCCAGCAGCTCGACAGGGCGCAGCACAGATACGCAGTATTTT.

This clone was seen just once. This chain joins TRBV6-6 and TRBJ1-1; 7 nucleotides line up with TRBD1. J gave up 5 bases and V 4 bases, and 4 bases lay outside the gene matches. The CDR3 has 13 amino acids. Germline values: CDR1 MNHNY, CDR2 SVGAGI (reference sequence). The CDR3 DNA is TGTGCCAGCAGTTTGACAGGGAATACTGAAGCTTTCTTT. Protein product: CASSLTGNTEAFF.

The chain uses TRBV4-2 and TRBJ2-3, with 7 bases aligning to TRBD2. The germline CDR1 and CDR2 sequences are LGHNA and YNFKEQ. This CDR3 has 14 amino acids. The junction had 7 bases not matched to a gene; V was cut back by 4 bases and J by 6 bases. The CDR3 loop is CASSPGLGMDTQYF. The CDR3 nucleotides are TGTGCCAGCAGCCCTGGACTAGGAATGGATACGCAGTATTTT.

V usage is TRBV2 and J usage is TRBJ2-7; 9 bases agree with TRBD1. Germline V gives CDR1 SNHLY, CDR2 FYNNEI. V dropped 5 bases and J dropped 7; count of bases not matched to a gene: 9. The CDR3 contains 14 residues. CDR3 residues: CASSSSGTGSEQYF. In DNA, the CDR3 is TGTGCCAGCAGTTCCTCCGGGACAGGGTCAGAGCAGTACTTC.

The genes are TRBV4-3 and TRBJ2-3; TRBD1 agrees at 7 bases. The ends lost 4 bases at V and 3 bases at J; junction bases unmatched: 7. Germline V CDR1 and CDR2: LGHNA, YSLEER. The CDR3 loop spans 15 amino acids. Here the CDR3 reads CASSRDRVGTDTQYF. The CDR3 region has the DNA TGCGCCAGCAGCCGCGACAGGGTAGGAACAGATACGCAGTATTTT.

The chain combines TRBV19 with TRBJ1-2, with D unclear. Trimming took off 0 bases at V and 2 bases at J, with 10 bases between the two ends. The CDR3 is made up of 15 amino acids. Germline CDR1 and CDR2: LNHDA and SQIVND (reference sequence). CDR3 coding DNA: TGTGCCAGTAGTATAGATGGAGGAGGGAACTATGGCTACACCTTC. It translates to CASSIDGGGNYGYTF.

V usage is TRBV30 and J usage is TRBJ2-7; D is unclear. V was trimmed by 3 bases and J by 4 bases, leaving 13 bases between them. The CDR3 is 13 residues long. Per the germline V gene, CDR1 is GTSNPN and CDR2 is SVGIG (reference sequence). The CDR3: CAWSNSHSYEQYF. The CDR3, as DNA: TGTGCCTGGAGCAACAGTCACTCTTACGAGCAGTACTTC.

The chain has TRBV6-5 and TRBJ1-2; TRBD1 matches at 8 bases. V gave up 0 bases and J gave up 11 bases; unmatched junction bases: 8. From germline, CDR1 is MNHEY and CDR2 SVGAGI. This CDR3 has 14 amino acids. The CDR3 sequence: CASSYSTGQGAYTF. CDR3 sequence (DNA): TGTGCCAGCAGTTACTCGACGGGTCAGGGGGCGTACACCTTC.

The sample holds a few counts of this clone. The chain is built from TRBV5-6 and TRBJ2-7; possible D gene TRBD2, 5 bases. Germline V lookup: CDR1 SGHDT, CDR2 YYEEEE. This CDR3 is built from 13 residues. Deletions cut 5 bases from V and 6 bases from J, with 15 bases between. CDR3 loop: CASSLPVGSEQYF. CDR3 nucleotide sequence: TGTGCCAGCAGTCTTCCCGTAGGGAGCGAGCAGTACTTC.

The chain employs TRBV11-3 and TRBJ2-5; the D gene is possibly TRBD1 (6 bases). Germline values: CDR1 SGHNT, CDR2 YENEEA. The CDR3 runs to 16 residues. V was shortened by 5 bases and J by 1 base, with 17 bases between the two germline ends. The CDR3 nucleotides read TGTGCCAGCAGCCCCCGGGTTGGGGGCCCCCAAGAGACCCAGTACTTC. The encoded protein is CASSPRVGGPQETQYF.

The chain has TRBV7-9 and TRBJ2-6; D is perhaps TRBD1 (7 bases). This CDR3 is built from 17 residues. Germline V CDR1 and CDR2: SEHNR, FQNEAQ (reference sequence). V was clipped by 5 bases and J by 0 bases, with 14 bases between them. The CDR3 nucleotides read TGTGCCAGCAGCCGGAGGGACAGCGCCTCTGGGGCCAACGTCCTGACTTTC. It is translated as CASSRRDSASGANVLTF.

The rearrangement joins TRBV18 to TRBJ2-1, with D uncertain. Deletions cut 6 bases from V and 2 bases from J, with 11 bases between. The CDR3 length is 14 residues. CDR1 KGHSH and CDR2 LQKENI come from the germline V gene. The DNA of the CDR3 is TGTGCCAGCTCCCCTCTCGAGGCCTACAATGAGCAGTTCTTC. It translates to CASSPLEAYNEQFF.

In DNA form, the CDR3 reads TGCGCCAGCAGCCCCCGGTCTGGCACAGATACGCAGTATTTT. Amino acid sequence: CASSPRSGTDTQYF. The gene calls are TRBV5-1 and TRBJ2-3, with D uncertain. Trimming shortened V by 4 bases and J by 1 base, and 10 bases separated the two germline ends. Germline V CDR1 and CDR2: SGHRS, YFSETQ. CDR3 length equals 14 residues.

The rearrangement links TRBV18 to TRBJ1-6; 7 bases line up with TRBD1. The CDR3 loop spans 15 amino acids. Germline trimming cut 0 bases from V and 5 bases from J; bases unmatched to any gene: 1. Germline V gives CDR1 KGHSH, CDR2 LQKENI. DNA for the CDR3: TGTGCCAGCTCACCACCGACAGGGAATAATTCACCCCTCCACTTT. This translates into CASSPPTGNNSPLHF.

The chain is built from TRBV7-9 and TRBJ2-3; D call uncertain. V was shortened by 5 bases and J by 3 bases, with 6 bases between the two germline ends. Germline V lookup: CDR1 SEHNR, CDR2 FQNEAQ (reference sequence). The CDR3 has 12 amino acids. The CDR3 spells CASSPPTDTQYF. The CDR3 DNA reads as TGTGCCAGCAGCCCCCCTACAGATACGCAGTATTTT. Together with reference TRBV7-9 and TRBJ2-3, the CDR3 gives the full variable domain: DTGVSQNPRHKITKRGQNVTFRCDPISEHNRLYWYRQTLGQGPEFLTYFQNEAQLEKSRLLSDRFSAERPKGSFSTLEIQRTEQGDSAMYLCASSPPTDTQYFGPGTRLTVL.

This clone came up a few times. In nucleotides, the CDR3 is TGTGCCAGCAGCCAAGAAGATAGAACCATATATTTT. The encoded protein is CASSQEDRTIYF. The chain employs TRBV14 and TRBJ1-3, with unresolved D. Germline lookup yields CDR1 SGHDN and CDR2 FVKESK. CDR3 length: 12 amino acids. Trimming shortened V by 0 bases and J by 10 bases, and 7 bases separated the two germline ends.

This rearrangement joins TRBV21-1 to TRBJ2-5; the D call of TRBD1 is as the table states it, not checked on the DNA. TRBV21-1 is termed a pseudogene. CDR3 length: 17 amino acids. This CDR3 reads CASSKIDVGVPAQTQYF. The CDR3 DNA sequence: TGTGCCAGCAGCAAAATCGATGTAGGGGTCCCGGCCCAGACCCAGTACTTC.

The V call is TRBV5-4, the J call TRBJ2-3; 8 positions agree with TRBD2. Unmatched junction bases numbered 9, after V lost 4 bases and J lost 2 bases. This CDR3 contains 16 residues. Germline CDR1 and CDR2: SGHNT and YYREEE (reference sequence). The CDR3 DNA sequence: TGTGCCAGCAGCGGGAGCGGGGGCCTCACCACAGATACGCAGTATTTT. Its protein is CASSGSGGLTTDTQYF.

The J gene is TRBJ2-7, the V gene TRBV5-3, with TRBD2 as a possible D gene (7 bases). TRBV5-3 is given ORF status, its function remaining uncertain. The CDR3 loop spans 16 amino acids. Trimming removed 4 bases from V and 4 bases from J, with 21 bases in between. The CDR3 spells CARSNLVRGGLYEQYF. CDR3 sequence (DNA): TGTGCCAGAAGCAACCTAGTAAGGGGGGGGTTGTACGAGCAGTACTTC.

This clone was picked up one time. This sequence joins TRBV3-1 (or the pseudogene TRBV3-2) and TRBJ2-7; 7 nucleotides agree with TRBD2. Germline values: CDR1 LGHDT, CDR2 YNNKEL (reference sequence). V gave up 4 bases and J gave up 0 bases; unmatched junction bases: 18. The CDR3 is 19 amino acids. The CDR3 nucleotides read TGTGCCAGCAGCCCCAGCCTAGCGGACCATAACCCCAGCTCCTACGAGCAGTACTTC. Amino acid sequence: CASSPSLADHNPSSYEQYF.

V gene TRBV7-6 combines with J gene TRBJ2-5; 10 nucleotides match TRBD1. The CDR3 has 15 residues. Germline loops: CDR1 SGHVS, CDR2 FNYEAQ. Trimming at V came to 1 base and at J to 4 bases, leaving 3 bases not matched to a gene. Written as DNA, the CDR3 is TGTGCCAGCAGCTTAGTCGGGACAGGGGTAGAGACCCAGTACTTC. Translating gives CASSLVGTGVETQYF.

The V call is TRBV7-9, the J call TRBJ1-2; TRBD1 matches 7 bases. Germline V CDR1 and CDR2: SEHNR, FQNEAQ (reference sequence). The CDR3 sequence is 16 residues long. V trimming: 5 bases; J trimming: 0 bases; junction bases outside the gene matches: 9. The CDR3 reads CASSPRGQAPNYGYTF. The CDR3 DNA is TGTGCCAGCAGCCCACGCGGACAGGCCCCTAACTATGGCTACACCTTC.

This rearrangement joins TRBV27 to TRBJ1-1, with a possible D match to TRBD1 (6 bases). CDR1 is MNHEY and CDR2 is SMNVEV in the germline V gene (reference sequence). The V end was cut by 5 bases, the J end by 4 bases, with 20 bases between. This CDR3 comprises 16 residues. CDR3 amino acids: CASSLTPTGKGTEAFF. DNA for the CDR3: TGTGCCAGCAGTCTCACACCCACAGGGAAGGGCACTGAAGCTTTCTTT.

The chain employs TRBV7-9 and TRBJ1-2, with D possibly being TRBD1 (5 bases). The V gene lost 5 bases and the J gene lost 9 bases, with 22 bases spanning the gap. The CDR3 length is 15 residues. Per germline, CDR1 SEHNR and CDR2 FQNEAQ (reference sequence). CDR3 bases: TGTGCCAGCAGCCGCGGGATAGGTAGGGGACGTAGCTACACCTTC. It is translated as CASSRGIGRGRSYTF.

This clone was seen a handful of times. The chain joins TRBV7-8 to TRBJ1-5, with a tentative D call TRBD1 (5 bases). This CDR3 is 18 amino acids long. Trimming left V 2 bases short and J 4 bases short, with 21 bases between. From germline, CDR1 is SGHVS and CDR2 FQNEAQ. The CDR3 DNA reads TGTGCCAGCAGCTTAAAGGACCGGGGGGAGTTAACTAATCAGCCCCAGCATTTT. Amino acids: CASSLKDRGELTNQPQHF.

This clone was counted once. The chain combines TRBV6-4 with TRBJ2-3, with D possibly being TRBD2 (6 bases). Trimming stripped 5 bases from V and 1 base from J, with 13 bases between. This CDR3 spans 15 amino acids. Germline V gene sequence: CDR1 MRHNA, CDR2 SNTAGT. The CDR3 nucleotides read TGTGCCAGCAGTTTCTTATCGGGGGGCACAGATACGCAGTATTTT. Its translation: CASSFLSGGTDTQYF.

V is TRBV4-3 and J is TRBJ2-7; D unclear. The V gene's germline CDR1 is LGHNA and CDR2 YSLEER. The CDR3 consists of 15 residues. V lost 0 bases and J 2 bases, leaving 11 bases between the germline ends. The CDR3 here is CASSQDLHNPYEQYF. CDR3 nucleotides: TGCGCCAGCAGCCAAGATCTCCACAACCCCTACGAGCAGTACTTC.

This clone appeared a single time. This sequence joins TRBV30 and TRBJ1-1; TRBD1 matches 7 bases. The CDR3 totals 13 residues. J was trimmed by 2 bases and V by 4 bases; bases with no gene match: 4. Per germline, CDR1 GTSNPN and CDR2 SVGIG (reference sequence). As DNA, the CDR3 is TGTGCCTGGAACAGGGGCCTAAACACTGAAGCTTTCTTT. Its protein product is CAWNRGLNTEAFF. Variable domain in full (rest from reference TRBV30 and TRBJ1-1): SQTIHQWPATLVQPVGSPLSLECTVEGTSNPNLYWYRQAAGRGLQLLFYSVGIGQISSEVPQNLSASRPQDRQFILSSKKLLLSDSGFYLCAWNRGLNTEAFFGQGTRLTVV.